Below are 24 T cell receptor beta chains sequenced from a single sample in a study of cytomegalovirus exposure and HLA in healthy donors (dated by TCRdb to the late 2010s). Libraries were built with the immunoSEQ multiplex PCR assay. For the multiplex PCR, a mixture combining 60 forward primers for TCR Vbeta segments and 13 reverse primers for TCR Jbeta segments was used. Not all clones reach the TCRdb copy of this immuneACCESS table, which keeps in-frame sequences only. Checked studies attribute under half of the gap to unresolved V genes and leave the rest unexplained. Counted in this sample were fewer than 200,000 clones; about four fifths of them appeared once. In total, the top ten clones hold less than 2% of the sample. Sample: PBMCs. The receptors derive from a male donor in good health and CMV-seronegative.

This chain uses TRBV6-1 with TRBJ2-3; 7 positions agree with TRBD2. The CDR3 is made up of 15 amino acids. Germline V gene lookup returns CDR1 MNHNS and CDR2 SASEGT. The V and J ends lost 10 bases and 5 bases, in that order; junction bases with no gene match: 15. The CDR3 region has the DNA TGTGCCATCCGGTGGGCTAGCGGAGCTAAAGATACGCAGTATTTT. Its translation is CAIRWASGAKDTQYF.

The V and J genes are TRBV29-1 and TRBJ1-4; D might be TRBD1 (5 bases). The CDR3 is made up of 13 amino acids. Germline CDR1 reads SQVTM; CDR2 reads ANQGSEA. Trimming took 4 bases from V and 10 from J, leaving 16 bases between them. Written as DNA, the CDR3 is TGCAGCGTTGTTACTGCGGGGGTCGGAAAACTGTTTTTT. Protein product: CSVVTAGVGKLFF.

The chain recombines TRBV28 with TRBJ2-3; D perhaps matches TRBD2 (5 bases). V was cut by 3 bases and J by 6 bases, with 10 bases left in between. Germline CDR1 MDHEN, CDR2 SYDVKM. The CDR3 spans 13 residues. DNA for the CDR3: TGTGCCAGCAGTTTCCCCCAGCGGGATACGCAGTATTTT. As protein: CASSFPQRDTQYF.

The chain uses TRBV6-5 and TRBJ2-3; weak D call: TRBD2 (6 bases). The CDR3 consists of 15 residues. Germline V gene sequence: CDR1 MNHEY, CDR2 SVGAGI. V dropped 5 bases and J dropped 11 bases, with 23 bases sitting between them. CDR3 protein: CASSRDLTTTWEQYF. The CDR3 region has the DNA TGTGCCAGCAGTAGGGACTTAACTACGACTTGGGAGCAGTATTTT.

The rearrangement joins TRBV11-1 to TRBJ1-1; D gene unclear. Trimming shortened V by 1 base and J by 8 bases, and 11 bases separated the two germline ends. Per germline, CDR1 SGHAT and CDR2 FQDESV (reference sequence). CDR3 length equals 13 residues. CDR3 residues: CASSLGVLGEAFF. The DNA for the CDR3 is TGTGCCAGCAGCTTAGGGGTGCTCGGGGAAGCTTTCTTT.

The rearrangement links TRBV19 to TRBJ1-1; D possibly corresponds to TRBD1 (6 bases). Germline V gene sequence: CDR1 LNHDA, CDR2 SQIVND (reference sequence). The CDR3 spans 14 residues. Between the trimmed V and J ends, which lost 3 bases and 0 bases, there was a span of 8 bases. This chain's CDR3 is CASSIPGVNTEAFF. CDR3 DNA sequence: TGTGCCAGTAGTATCCCAGGGGTGAACACTGAAGCTTTCTTT.

Only one count was recorded for this clone. CDR3 loop: CASSFVEGDRGTYEQYF. CDR3 in DNA: TGCGCCAGCAGCTTCGTCGAAGGGGACAGGGGAACCTACGAGCAGTACTTC. This chain uses TRBV5-1 with TRBJ2-7; 10 bases fit TRBD1. Trimming at V came to 2 bases and at J to 2 bases, leaving 10 bases not matched to a gene. The CDR3 has 17 residues. Per the germline V gene, CDR1 is SGHRS and CDR2 is YFSETQ.

The chain employs TRBV29-1 and TRBJ1-2; 10 bases match TRBD1. The germline CDR1 and CDR2 sequences are SQVTM and ANQGSEA. The CDR3 has 16 amino acids. J was trimmed by 4 bases and V by 5 bases; bases with no gene match: 13. The CDR3 here is CSVPRDRGGEGYGYTF. CDR3 bases: TGCAGCGTTCCCCGGGACAGGGGCGGAGAGGGCTATGGCTACACCTTC.

The genes are TRBV18 and TRBJ2-6; maybe TRBD2 (6 bases). The V gene lost 5 bases and the J gene lost 0 bases, with 8 bases spanning the gap. Germline V lookup: CDR1 KGHSH, CDR2 LQKENI. CDR3 length: 15 residues. CDR3 DNA sequence: TGTGCCAGCTCAACCGGGGGCTCTGGGGCCAACGTCCTGACTTTC. It codes for CASSTGGSGANVLTF.

The chain recombines TRBV6-1 with TRBJ2-3; a possible D gene is TRBD1 (6 bases). Deletions cut 3 bases from V and 6 bases from J, with 13 bases between. Germline-derived CDR1 and CDR2 are MNHNS and SASEGT. The CDR3 totals 14 residues. The CDR3 region is CASSEGALGDTQYF. The CDR3 DNA is TGTGCCAGCAGTGAGGGGGCACTAGGGGATACGCAGTATTTT.

The chain is built from TRBV6-6 and TRBJ2-7; D is possibly TRBD2 (6 bases). Germline V CDR1 and CDR2: MNHNY, SVGAGI (reference sequence). Trimming cost V 0 bases and J 0 bases, with 6 bases left between them. The CDR3 extends over 14 amino acids. CDR3: CASSYSTSSYEQYF. CDR3 in DNA: TGTGCCAGCAGTTACTCGACTAGCTCCTACGAGCAGTACTTC.

This chain connects TRBV5-1 to TRBJ2-7, with a possible D match to TRBD1 (6 bases). Trimming left V 0 bases short and J 5 bases short, with 18 bases between. Per the germline V gene, CDR1 is SGHRS and CDR2 is YFSETQ. The CDR3 covers 16 residues. CDR3 DNA sequence: TGCGCCAGCAGCTTGGACTTGGTTCACAGGGCCAACGAGCAGTACTTC. Protein: CASSLDLVHRANEQYF.

Details on this clone: Its ends do not fully match the called genes, so a read error is possible. This chain links TRBV7-9 with TRBJ1-2, with a possible D match to TRBD1 (5 bases). Germline V gene data show CDR1 as SEHNR and CDR2 as FQNEAQ (reference sequence). The CDR3 sequence is 15 residues long. CDR3 bases: TGTTCCAGCAGCCCCAGGTGGGGGGGTGGATATGGCTACACCTTC. The encoded protein is CSSSPRWGGGYGYTF.

The chain couples TRBV19 to TRBJ1-3, with D maybe TRBD1 (5 bases). This CDR3 is 15 amino acids long. Germline V gene lookup returns CDR1 LNHDA and CDR2 SQIVND (reference sequence). The V end was cut by 7 bases, the J end by 0 bases, with 13 bases between. DNA of the CDR3: TGTGCCAGTAATCAAGGGGCCTTCTCTGGAAACACCATATATTTT. Translated, it gives CASNQGAFSGNTIYF. The variable domain in full, with the rest retrieved from reference TRBV19 and TRBJ1-3, is DGGITQSPKYLFRKEGQNVTLSCEQNLNHDAMYWYRQDPGQGLRLIYYSQIVNDFQKGDIAEGYSVSREKKESFPLTVTSAQKNPTAFYLCASNQGAFSGNTIYFGEGSWLTVV.

The chain uses TRBV7-7 and TRBJ2-7; 8 bases agree with TRBD1. With V trimmed by 1 base and J by 2 bases, 4 bases remained unmatched. The CDR3 has 15 amino acids. Germline V gives CDR1 SSHAT, CDR2 FNYEAQ (reference sequence). CDR3 sequence reads: CASSLGQGATYEQYF. The CDR3 DNA reads as TGTGCCAGCAGCTTAGGCCAGGGGGCTACCTACGAGCAGTACTTC. The full variable domain, in which reference TRBV7-7 and TRBJ2-7 provide the parts outside the CDR3, is GAGVSQSPRYKVTKRGQDVTLRCDPISSHATLYWYQQALGQGPEFLTYFNYEAQPDKSGLPSDRFSAERPEGSISTLTIQRTEQRDSAMYRCASSLGQGATYEQYFGPGTRLTVT.

The chain joins TRBV28 to TRBJ2-1, with TRBD2 as a possible D gene (5 bases). V gave up 3 bases and J gave up 0 bases, with 18 bases separating them. Germline assignment: CDR1 MDHEN and CDR2 SYDVKM. The CDR3 is 18 amino acids. CDR3 protein: CASSFEARGGRSYNEQFF. DNA of the CDR3: TGTGCCAGCAGTTTTGAGGCGCGTGGAGGCCGCTCCTACAATGAGCAGTTCTTC.

This sequence joins TRBV9 and TRBJ2-1, with a possible D match to TRBD1 (6 bases). Germline lookup yields CDR1 SGDLS and CDR2 YYNGEE. V was trimmed by 4 bases and J by 9 bases, leaving 11 bases between them. This CDR3 has 12 residues. In DNA, the CDR3 is TGTGCCAGCAGCCCTCAGGGGACTGAGCAGTTCTTC. The encoded protein is CASSPQGTEQFF. Based on the CDR3 plus reference TRBV9 and TRBJ2-1, the full variable domain is DSGVTQTPKHLITATGQRVTLRCSPRSGDLSVYWYQQSLDQGLQFLIQYYNGEERAKGNILERFSAQQFPDLHSELNLSSLELGDSALYFCASSPQGTEQFFGPGTRLTVL.

The chain has TRBV5-1 and TRBJ1-1; tentative D call: TRBD1 (6 bases). The CDR3 runs 13 residues. Germline assignment: CDR1 SGHRS and CDR2 YFSETQ. The V end lost 7 bases, the J end lost 6 bases, and 16 bases lay between the germline ends. CDR3 sequence: CASRIVGGPEAFF. Here the CDR3 DNA reads TGCGCCAGCCGTATCGTCGGGGGGCCTGAAGCTTTCTTT.

The genes are TRBV7-9 and TRBJ2-5; tentative D call: TRBD1 (6 bases). In germline, CDR1 is SEHNR, CDR2 FQNEAQ (reference sequence). Deletions cut 5 bases from V and 5 bases from J, with 15 bases between. The CDR3 length is 14 residues. The CDR3 loop reads CASSHATGYETQYF. Here the CDR3 DNA reads TGTGCCAGCAGCCACGCCACAGGGTATGAGACCCAGTACTTC.

The table lists this clone with a count of one. The rearrangement uses TRBV10-3 and TRBJ2-1, with a weak D call TRBD2 (5 bases). The germline gives CDR1 ENHRY, CDR2 SYGVKD. With 6 bases removed from V and 7 bases from J, the gap between germline ends came to 16 bases. The length of the CDR3 is 14 residues. CDR3: CAIRPTATGNEQFF. The CDR3 DNA follows: TGTGCCATCAGACCTACCGCGACGGGGAATGAGCAGTTCTTC.

The V gene is TRBV28, the J gene TRBJ2-7; D is uncertain. V lost 2 bases to trimming and J lost 1 base, with 3 bases between them. Looked up from germline, CDR1 is MDHEN and CDR2 is SYDVKM. The CDR3 has 12 amino acids. DNA of the CDR3: TGTGCCAGCAGTTTACGGTCCTACGAGCAGTACTTC. Its protein product is CASSLRSYEQYF.

This clone was counted once. The chain is built from TRBV5-1 and TRBJ2-7; 9 nucleotides agree with TRBD1. This CDR3 has 16 residues. J was trimmed by 0 bases and V by 4 bases; bases with no gene match: 8. Per germline, CDR1 SGHRS and CDR2 YFSETQ. The DNA of the CDR3 is TGCGCCAGCAGCCGAGCCGGACAGGGGTTCTCCTACGAGCAGTACTTC. Encoded protein: CASSRAGQGFSYEQYF.

The chain carries TRBV12-5 and TRBJ1-1; D remains ambiguous. The CDR3 extends over 13 amino acids. CDR1 and CDR2 from the germline V gene are LGHNT and FRNRAP. V dropped 1 base and J dropped 8 bases, with 11 bases sitting between them. The CDR3, as DNA: TGTGCTAGTGGTTTGGACACCATCAGGGAAGCTTTCTTT. Amino acids: CASGLDTIREAFF.

This sequence joins TRBV5-4 and TRBJ1-1; the D gene is possibly TRBD1 (6 bases). Germline CDR1 is SGHNT and CDR2 is YYREEE (reference sequence). Trimming removed 2 bases from V and 1 base from J, with 15 bases in between. This CDR3 region has 16 residues. The CDR3 sequence is CASSLALDRQNTEAFF. The CDR3 DNA follows: TGTGCCAGCAGCTTAGCCTTGGACAGACAGAACACTGAAGCTTTCTTT.